This T cell receptor beta chain comes out of a study of cytomegalovirus exposure and HLA in healthy donors. Trimming removed 6 bases from V and 7 bases from J, with 19 bases in between. Germline loops: CDR1 MGHDK, CDR2 SYGVNS. The CDR3 has 15 amino acids. PCR was performed using 60 Vbeta and 13 Jbeta primers. The assay was immunoSEQ multiplex PCR, and TCRdb's table has in-frame clones only and misses some. This sample has around 130,000 clones, with approximately 85% found just once. With respect to this clone: What it binds is unknown.

Study-wide results and limits: With DRB1 most and HLA-C fewest, TCR association rates differed between HLA loci in a later analysis. Most TCR sequences showed up rarely, but some public TCRs showed up in many donors. TCR beta V- and J-gene trimming was later associated with a missense DCLRE1C variant. There were some 150 TCR beta chains listed as cytomegalovirus-associated.

Sequencing was done on a sample of PBMCs. This TCR came from a boy between 10 and 17 years old in good health and CMV-seronegative. J is TRBJ1-5 and V is TRBV25-1; perhaps TRBD1 as D (6 bases). The CDR3 loop is CASRGGGSYWQPQHF. DNA for the CDR3: TGTGCCAGCAGAGGGGGGGGCAGTTATTGGCAGCCCCAGCATTTT. Full variable domain (rest looked up from reference TRBV25-1 and TRBJ1-5): EADIYQTPRYLVIGTGKKITLECSQTMGHDKMYWYQQDPGMELHLIHYSYGVNSTEKGDLSSESTVSRIRTEHFPLTLESARPSHTSQYLCASRGGGSYWQPQHFGDGTRLSIL.